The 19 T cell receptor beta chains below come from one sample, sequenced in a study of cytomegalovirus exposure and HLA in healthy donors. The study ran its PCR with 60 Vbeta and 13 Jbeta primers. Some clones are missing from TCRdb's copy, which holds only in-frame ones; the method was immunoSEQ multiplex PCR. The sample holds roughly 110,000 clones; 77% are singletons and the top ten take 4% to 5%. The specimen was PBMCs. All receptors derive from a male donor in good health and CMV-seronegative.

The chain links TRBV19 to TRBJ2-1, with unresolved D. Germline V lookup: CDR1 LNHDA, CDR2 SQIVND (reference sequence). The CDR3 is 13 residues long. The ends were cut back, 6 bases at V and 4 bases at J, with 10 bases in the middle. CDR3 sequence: CASSQTRYNEQFF. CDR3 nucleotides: TGTGCCAGTAGCCAGACGCGGTACAATGAGCAGTTCTTC.

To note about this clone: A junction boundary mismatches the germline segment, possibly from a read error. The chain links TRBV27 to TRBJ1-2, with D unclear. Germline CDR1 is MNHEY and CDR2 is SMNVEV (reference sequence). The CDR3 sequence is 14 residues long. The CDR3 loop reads CATSRIDSNYGYSF. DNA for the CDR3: TGTGCCACCTCCCGAATAGATTCTAACTATGGCTACTCCTTC.

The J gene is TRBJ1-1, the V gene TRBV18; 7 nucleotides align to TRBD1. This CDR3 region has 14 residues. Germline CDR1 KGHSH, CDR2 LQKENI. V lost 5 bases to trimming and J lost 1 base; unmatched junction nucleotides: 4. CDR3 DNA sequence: TGTGCCAGCTCAACGGGACAGAAGAACACTGAAGCTTTCTTT. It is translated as CASSTGQKNTEAFF.

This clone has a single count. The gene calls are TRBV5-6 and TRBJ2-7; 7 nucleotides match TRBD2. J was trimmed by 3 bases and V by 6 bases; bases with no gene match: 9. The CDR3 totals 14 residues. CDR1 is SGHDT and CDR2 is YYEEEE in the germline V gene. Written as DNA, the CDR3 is TGTGCCAGCACCACGACCGGGACTAACTACGAGCAGTACTTC. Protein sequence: CASTTTGTNYEQYF. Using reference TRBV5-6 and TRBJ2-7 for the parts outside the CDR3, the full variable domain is DAGVTQSPTHLIKTRGQQVTLRCSPKSGHDTVSWYQQALGQGPQFIFQYYEEEERQRGNFPDRFSGHQFPNYSSELNVNALLLGDSALYLCASTTTGTNYEQYFGPGTRLTVT.

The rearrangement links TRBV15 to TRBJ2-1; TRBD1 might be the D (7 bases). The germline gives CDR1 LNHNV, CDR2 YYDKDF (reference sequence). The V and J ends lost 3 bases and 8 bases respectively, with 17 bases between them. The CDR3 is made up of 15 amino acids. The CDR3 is CATSRDRRLVDEQFF. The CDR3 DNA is TGTGCCACCAGCAGGGACAGGCGACTAGTAGATGAGCAGTTCTTC.

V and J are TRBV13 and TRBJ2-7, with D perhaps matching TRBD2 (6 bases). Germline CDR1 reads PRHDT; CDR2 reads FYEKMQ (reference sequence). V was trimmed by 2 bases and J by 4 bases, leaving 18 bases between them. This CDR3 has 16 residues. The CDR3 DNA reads TGTGCCAGCAGCTTAAATAGCGGCGGAGTGATATACGAGCAGTACTTC. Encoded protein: CASSLNSGGVIYEQYF.

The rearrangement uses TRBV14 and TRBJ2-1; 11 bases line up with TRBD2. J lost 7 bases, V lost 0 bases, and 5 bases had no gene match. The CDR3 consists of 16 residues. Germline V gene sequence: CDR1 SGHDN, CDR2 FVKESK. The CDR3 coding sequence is TGTGCCAGCAGCCAAGAGGCTAGCGGGAGGTATAATGAGCAGTTCTTC. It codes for CASSQEASGRYNEQFF.

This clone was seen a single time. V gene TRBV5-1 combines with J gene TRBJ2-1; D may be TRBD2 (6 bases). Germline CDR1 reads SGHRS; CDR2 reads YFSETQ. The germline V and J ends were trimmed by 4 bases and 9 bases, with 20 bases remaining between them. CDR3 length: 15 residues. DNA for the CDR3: TGCGCCAGCAGCCCGCGACCGCAGGCGGGGTTTGAGCAGTTCTTC. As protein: CASSPRPQAGFEQFF.

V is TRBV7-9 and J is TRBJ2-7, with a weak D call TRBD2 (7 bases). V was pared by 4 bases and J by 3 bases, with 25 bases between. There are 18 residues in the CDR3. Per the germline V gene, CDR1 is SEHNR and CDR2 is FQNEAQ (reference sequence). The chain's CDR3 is CASSSKIGGEGVGYEQYF. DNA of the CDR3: TGTGCCAGCAGCTCGAAAATAGGAGGGGAGGGGGTCGGCTACGAGCAGTACTTC.

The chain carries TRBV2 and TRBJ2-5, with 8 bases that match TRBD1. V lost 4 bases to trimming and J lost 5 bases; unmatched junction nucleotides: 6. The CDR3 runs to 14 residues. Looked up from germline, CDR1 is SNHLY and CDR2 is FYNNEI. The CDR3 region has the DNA TGTGCCAGCAGTGTCGGCAGGGGGCAGGAGACCCAGTACTTC. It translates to CASSVGRGQETQYF.

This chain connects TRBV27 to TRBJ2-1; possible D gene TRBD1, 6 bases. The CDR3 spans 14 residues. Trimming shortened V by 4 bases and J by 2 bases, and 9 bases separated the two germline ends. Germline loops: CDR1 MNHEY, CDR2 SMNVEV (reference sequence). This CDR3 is CASSYGTTYNEQFF. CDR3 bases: TGTGCCAGCAGTTACGGGACAACCTACAATGAGCAGTTCTTC.

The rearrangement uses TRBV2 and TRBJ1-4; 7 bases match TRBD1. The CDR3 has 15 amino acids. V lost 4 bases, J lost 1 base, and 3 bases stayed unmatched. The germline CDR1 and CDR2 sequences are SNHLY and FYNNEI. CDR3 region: CASSVGTETNEKLFF. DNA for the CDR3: TGTGCCAGCAGTGTGGGGACAGAAACTAATGAAAAACTGTTTTTT.

The CDR3 DNA reads TGTGCCAGCAGCCCTTCCTACGAGCAGTACTTC. Encoded protein: CASSPSYEQYF. This chain links TRBV7-9 with TRBJ2-7; no clear D. The CDR3 loop spans 11 amino acids. Looked up from germline, CDR1 is SEHNR and CDR2 is FQNEAQ (reference sequence). The V and J ends lost 5 bases and 1 base respectively, with 3 bases between them.

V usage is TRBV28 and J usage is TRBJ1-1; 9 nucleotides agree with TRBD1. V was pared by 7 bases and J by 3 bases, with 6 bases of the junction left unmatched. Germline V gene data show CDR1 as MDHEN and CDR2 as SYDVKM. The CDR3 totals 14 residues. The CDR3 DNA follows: TGTGCCAGCACCTGGGACAGGGCGGACACTGAAGCTTTCTTT. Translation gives CASTWDRADTEAFF.

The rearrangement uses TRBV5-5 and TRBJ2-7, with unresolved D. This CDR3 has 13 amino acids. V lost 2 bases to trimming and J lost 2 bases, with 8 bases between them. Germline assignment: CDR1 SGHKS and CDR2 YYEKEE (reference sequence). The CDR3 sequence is CASSFGLTYEQYF. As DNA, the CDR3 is TGTGCCAGCAGCTTTGGGCTGACCTACGAGCAGTACTTC.

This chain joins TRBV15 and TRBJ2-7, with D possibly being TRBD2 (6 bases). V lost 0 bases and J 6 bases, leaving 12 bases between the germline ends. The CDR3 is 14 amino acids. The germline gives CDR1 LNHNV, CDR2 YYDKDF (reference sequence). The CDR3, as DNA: TGTGCCACCAGCAGAGATTCGGGGGTTGGCGAGCAGTACTTC. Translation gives CATSRDSGVGEQYF.

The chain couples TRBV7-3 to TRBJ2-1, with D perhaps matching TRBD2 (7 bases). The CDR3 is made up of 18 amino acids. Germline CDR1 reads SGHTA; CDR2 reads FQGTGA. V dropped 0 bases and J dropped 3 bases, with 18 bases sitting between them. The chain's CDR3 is CASSLTLGGKRDYNEQFF. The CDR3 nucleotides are TGTGCCAGCAGCTTAACGTTAGGGGGAAAGCGGGACTACAATGAGCAGTTCTTC.

Here the CDR3 DNA reads TGTGCCAGCAGCTCTATAGCGGGAGTGAACGAGCAGTACTTC. Translated, it gives CASSSIAGVNEQYF. The genes are TRBV7-6 and TRBJ2-7; 9 nucleotides line up with TRBD2. The CDR3 has 14 residues. Looked up from germline, CDR1 is SGHVS and CDR2 is FNYEAQ. Trimming took 4 bases from V and 5 from J; bases not matched to a gene: 6.

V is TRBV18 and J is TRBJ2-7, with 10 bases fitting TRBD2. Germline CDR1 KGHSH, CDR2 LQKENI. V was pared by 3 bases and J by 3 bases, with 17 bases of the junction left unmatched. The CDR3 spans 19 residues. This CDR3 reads CASSPLSSVWASGGYEQYF. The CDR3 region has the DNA TGTGCCAGCTCACCCCTCTCAAGTGTGTGGGCTAGCGGGGGCTACGAGCAGTACTTC. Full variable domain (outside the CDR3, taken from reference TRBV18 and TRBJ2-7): NAGVMQNPRHLVRRRGQEARLRCSPMKGHSHVYWYRQLPEEGLKFMVYLQKENIIDESGMPKERFSAEFPKEGPSILRIQQVVRGDSAAYFCASSPLSSVWASGGYEQYFGPGTRLTVT.